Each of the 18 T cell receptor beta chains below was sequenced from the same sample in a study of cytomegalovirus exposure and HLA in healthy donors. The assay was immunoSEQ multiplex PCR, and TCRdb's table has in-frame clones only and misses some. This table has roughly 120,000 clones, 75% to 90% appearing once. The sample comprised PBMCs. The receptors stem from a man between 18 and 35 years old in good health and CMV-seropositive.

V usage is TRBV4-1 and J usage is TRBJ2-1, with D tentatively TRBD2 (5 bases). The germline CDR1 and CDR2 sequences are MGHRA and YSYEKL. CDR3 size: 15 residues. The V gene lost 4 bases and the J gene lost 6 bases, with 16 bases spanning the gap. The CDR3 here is CASSPSGVDINEQFF. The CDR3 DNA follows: TGCGCCAGCAGCCCCTCCGGGGTCGATATCAATGAGCAGTTCTTC.

The CDR3 spells CASSMTSGGYNEQFF. CDR3 in DNA: TGTGCCAGCAGCATGACTAGCGGGGGTTACAATGAGCAGTTCTTC. The genes are TRBV9 and TRBJ2-1; 12 nucleotides agree with TRBD2. V was pared by 4 bases and J by 4 bases, with 3 bases of the junction left unmatched. The length of the CDR3 is 15 residues. From germline, CDR1 is SGDLS and CDR2 YYNGEE. The variable domain in full, completed from reference TRBV9 and TRBJ2-1, reads DSGVTQTPKHLITATGQRVTLRCSPRSGDLSVYWYQQSLDQGLQFLIQYYNGEERAKGNILERFSAQQFPDLHSELNLSSLELGDSALYFCASSMTSGGYNEQFFGPGTRLTVL.

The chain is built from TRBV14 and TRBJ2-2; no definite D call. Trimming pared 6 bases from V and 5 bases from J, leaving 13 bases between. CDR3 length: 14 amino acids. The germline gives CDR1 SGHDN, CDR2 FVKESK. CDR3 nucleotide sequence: TGTGCCAGCAGTTGGAGAACGGAAACCGGGGAGCTGTTTTTT. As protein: CASSWRTETGELFF.

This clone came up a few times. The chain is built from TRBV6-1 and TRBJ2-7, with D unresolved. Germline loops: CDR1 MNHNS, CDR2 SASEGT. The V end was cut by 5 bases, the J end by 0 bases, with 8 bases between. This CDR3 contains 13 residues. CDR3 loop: CASSLGSSYEQYF. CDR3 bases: TGTGCCAGCAGTCTAGGAAGCTCCTACGAGCAGTACTTC.

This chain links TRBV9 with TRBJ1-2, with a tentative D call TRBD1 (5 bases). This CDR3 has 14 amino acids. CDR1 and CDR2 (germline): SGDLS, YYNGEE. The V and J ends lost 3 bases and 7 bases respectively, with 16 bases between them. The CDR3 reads CASSGGWGEGGYTF. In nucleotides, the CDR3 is TGTGCCAGCAGCGGCGGATGGGGGGAGGGTGGCTACACCTTC.

The CDR3 loop is CASSRDRGISGNTIYF. In nucleotides, the CDR3 is TGTGCCAGCAGCCGAGACAGGGGAATCTCTGGAAACACCATATATTTT. The chain couples TRBV7-9 to TRBJ1-3; 8 positions match TRBD1. The V gene end was trimmed by 5 bases and the J gene end by 0 bases; junction bases not matched to a gene: 6. Germline V gene lookup returns CDR1 SEHNR and CDR2 FQNEAQ (reference sequence). This CDR3 has 16 residues.

CDR3 DNA sequence: TGTGCCAGCAGTGACGGGGGAGGAGGAAAACTGTTTTTT. Amino acids: CASSDGGGGKLFF. The chain carries TRBV6-4 and TRBJ1-4, with a possible D match to TRBD1 (5 bases). V lost 2 bases, J lost 10 bases, and 11 bases lay in between. The CDR3 has 13 amino acids. Germline V gene sequence: CDR1 MRHNA, CDR2 SNTAGT.

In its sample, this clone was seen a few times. CDR3 coding DNA: TGCGCCAGCAGCCCCCTCGGAGTTGCAACTAATGAAAAACTGTTTTTT. As protein: CASSPLGVATNEKLFF. The chain combines TRBV5-1 with TRBJ1-4; the D is unclear. Trimming took 4 bases from V and 0 from J, leaving 13 bases between them. Germline CDR1 and CDR2: SGHRS and YFSETQ. This CDR3 comprises 16 residues. Using reference TRBV5-1 and TRBJ1-4 for the parts outside the CDR3, the full variable domain is KAGVTQTPRYLIKTRGQQVTLSCSPISGHRSVSWYQQTPGQGLQFLFEYFSETQRNKGNFPGRFSGRQFSNSRSEMNVSTLELGDSALYLCASSPLGVATNEKLFFGSGTQLSVL.

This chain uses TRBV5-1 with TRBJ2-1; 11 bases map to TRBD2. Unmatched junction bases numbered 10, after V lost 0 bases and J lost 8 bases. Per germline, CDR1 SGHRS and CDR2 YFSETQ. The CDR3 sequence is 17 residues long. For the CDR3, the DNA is TGCGCCAGCAGCTTGGGGGCTCTAGCGGGGGGATCGGATGAGCAGTTCTTC. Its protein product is CASSLGALAGGSDEQFF.

The chain's CDR3 is CASSSMTSGGPNTGELFF. CDR3 DNA sequence: TGTGCCAGCAGCTCCATGACTAGCGGGGGGCCGAACACCGGGGAGCTGTTTTTT. V is TRBV5-6 and J is TRBJ2-2, with 13 bases identical to TRBD2. CDR3 length equals 18 residues. The ends lost 3 bases at V and 0 bases at J; junction bases unmatched: 5. Germline lookup yields CDR1 SGHDT and CDR2 YYEEEE.

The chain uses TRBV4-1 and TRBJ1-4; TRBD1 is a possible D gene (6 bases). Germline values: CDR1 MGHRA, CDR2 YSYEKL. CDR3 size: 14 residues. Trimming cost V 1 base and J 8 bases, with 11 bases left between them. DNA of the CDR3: TGCGCCAGCAGCCAAGTGCAGGGGAAAGAAAAACTGTTTTTT. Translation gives CASSQVQGKEKLFF.

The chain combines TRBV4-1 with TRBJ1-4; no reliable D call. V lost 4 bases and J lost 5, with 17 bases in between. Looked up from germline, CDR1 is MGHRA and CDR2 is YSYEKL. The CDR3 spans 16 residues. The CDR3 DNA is TGCGCCAGCAGCCCGTACCCGGCGGGAGGCAATGAAAAACTGTTTTTT. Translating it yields CASSPYPAGGNEKLFF.

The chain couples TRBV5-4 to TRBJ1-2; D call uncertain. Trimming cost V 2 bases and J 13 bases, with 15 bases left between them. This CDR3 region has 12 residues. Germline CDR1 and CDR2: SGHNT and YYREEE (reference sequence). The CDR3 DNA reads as TGTGCCAGCAGCTTCCAGGCCCGTGGTGCCACCTTC. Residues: CASSFQARGATF.

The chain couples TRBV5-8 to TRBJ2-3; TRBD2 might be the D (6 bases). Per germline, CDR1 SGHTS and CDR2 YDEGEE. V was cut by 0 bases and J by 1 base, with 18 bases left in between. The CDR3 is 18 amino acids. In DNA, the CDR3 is TGTGCCAGCAGCTTGGAATTAGGGCGGGGTACCCGCACAGATACGCAGTATTTT. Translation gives CASSLELGRGTRTDTQYF.

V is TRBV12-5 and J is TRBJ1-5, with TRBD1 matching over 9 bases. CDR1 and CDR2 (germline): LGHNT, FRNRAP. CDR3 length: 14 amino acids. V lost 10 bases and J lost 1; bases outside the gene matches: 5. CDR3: CATRGTGSNQPQHF. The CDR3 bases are TGTGCTACCAGAGGGACAGGGAGCAATCAGCCCCAGCATTTT.

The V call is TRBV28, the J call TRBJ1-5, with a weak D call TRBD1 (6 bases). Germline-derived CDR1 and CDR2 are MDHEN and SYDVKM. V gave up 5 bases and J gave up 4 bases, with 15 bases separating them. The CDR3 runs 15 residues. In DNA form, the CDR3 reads TGTGCCAGCAGTCCGCCAGGACAGAGGAATCAGCCCCAGCATTTT. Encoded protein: CASSPPGQRNQPQHF. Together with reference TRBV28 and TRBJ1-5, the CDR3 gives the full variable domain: DVKVTQSSRYLVKRTGEKVFLECVQDMDHENMFWYRQDPGLGLRLIYFSYDVKMKEKGDIPEGYSVSREKKERFSLILESASTNQTSMYLCASSPPGQRNQPQHFGDGTRLSIL.

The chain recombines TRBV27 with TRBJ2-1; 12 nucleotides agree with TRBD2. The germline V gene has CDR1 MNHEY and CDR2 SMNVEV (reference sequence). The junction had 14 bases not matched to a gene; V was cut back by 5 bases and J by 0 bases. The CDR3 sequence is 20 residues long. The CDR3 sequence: CASSPLPASGGDSSYNEQFF. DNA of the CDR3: TGTGCCAGCAGTCCACTCCCGGCTAGCGGGGGGGATAGCTCCTACAATGAGCAGTTCTTC.

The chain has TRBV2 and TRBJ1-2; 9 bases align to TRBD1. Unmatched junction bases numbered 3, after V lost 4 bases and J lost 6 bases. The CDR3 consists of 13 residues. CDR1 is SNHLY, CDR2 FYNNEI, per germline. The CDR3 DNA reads TGTGCCAGCAGTGGGGACAGGGAGCATGGCTACACCTTC. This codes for CASSGDREHGYTF.